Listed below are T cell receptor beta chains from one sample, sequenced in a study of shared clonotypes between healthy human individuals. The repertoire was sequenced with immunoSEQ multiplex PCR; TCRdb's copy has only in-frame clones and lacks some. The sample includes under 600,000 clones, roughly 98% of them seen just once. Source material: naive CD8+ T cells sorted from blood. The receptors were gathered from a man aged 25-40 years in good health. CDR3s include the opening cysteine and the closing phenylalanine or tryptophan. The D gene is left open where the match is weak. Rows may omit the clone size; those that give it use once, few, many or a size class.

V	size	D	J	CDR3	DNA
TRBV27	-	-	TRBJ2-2	CASSFLRANTGELFF	TGTGCCAGCAGTTTTTTAAGGGCGAACACCGGGGAGCTGTTTTTT
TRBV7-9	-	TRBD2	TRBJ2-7	CASSLGSSGMLRGQYF	TGTGCCAGCAGCTTAGGGTCTAGCGGGATGCTACGAGGGCAGTACTTC
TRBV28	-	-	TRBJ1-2	CASSLYRVNSGYTF	TGTGCCAGCAGTCTGTACAGGGTTAACTCTGGCTACACCTTC
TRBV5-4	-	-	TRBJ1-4	CASSQQGGNEKLFF	TGTGCCAGCAGCCAACAGGGCGGGAATGAAAAACTGTTTTTT
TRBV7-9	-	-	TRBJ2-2	CASSPTRNTGELFF	TGTGCCAGCAGCCCGACGAGGAACACCGGGGAGCTGTTTTTT
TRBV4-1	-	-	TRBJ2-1	CASSQELSLGDEQFF	TGCGCCAGCAGCCAAGAGTTGTCTCTCGGGGATGAGCAGTTCTTC
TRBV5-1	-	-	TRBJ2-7	CASSLRAPYEQYF	TGCGCCAGCAGCTTGAGGGCTCCTTACGAGCAGTACTTC
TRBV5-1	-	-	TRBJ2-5	CASSLVFDIMNQETQYF	TGCGCCAGCAGCTTGGTTTTCGACATAATGAACCAAGAGACCCAGTACTTC
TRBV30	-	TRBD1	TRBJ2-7	CAWGQGPGYEQYF	TGTGCCTGGGGACAGGGCCCAGGGTACGAGCAGTACTTC
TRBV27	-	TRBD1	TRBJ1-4	CASSLSPDREWNTNEKLFF	TGTGCCAGCAGTTTATCCCCCGACAGGGAATGGAATACTAATGAAAAACTGTTTTTT
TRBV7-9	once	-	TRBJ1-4	CASSLPRSNEKLFF	TGTGCCAGCAGCTTACCCCGGAGTAATGAAAAACTGTTTTTT
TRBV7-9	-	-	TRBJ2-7	CASSFTGGRYEQYF	TGTGCCAGCAGCTTTACTGGTGGGCGCTACGAGCAGTACTTC
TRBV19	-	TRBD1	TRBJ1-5	CASSPPELGAGQNSNQPQHF	TGTGCCAGTAGTCCACCAGAGTTGGGGGCGGGACAGAATAGCAATCAGCCCCAGCATTTT
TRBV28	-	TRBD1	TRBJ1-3	CASSFPFYRGVGNTIYF	TGTGCCAGCAGTTTTCCCTTCTACAGGGGTGTTGGAAACACCATATATTTT
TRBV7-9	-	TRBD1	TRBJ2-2	CASSLVGQGISGELFF	TGTGCCAGCAGCTTAGTGGGACAGGGGATCTCCGGGGAGCTGTTTTTT
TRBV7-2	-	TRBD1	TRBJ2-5	CASSLIGTGSETQYF	TGTGCCAGCAGCCTGATAGGGACAGGGTCAGAGACCCAGTACTTC
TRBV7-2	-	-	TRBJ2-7	CASSLGLVSYEQYF	TGTGCCAGCAGCTTAGGCCTAGTGTCCTACGAGCAGTACTTC
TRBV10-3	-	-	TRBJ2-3	CAISERIGTPSTDTQYF	TGTGCCATCAGTGAGAGGATCGGGACACCTAGCACAGATACGCAGTATTTT
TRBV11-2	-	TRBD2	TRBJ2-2	CASSGAGGPTGELFF	TGTGCCAGCAGCGGAGCGGGAGGGCCCACCGGGGAGCTGTTTTTT
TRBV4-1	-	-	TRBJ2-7	CASSQDGVEQYF	TGCGCCAGCAGCCAAGATGGCGTCGAGCAGTACTTC
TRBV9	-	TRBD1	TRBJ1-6	CASSPGDSSNSPLHF	TGTGCCAGCAGCCCCGGGGACAGCAGCAATTCACCCCTCCACTTT
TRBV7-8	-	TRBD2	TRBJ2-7	CASEGLSYEQYF	TGTGCCAGCGAGGGACTATCCTACGAGCAGTACTTC
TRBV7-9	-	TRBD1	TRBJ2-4	CASSLPTGRAKNIQYF	TGTGCCAGCAGCTTACCGACAGGGAGAGCCAAAAACATTCAGTACTTC
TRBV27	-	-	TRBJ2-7	CASSLSRGTKTYEQYF	TGTGCCAGCAGTTTATCGAGGGGGACAAAAACCTACGAGCAGTACTTC
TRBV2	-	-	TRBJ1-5	CASRSRGDGQPQHF	TGTGCCAGCAGGTCTCGGGGAGACGGACAGCCCCAGCATTTT
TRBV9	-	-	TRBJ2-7	CASSVGETETYEQYF	TGTGCCAGCAGCGTAGGAGAGACCGAAACCTACGAGCAGTACTTC
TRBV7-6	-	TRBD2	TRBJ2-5	CASSYSSGWYQETQYF	TGTGCCAGCAGCTACTCTAGCGGTTGGTACCAAGAGACCCAGTACTTC
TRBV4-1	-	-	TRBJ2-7	CASSQVREKAYEQYF	TGCGCCAGCAGCCAAGTACGGGAGAAAGCCTACGAGCAGTACTTC
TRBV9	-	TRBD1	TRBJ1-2	CASSAADRDRGYTF	TGTGCCAGCAGCGCGGCCGACAGGGATCGAGGCTACACCTTC
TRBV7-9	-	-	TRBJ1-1	CASSRGGGMRTEAFF	TGTGCCAGCAGCCGCGGGGGTGGAATGAGGACTGAAGCTTTCTTT
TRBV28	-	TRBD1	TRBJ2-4	CASSFDRADGKNIQYF	TGTGCCAGCAGTTTTGACAGGGCCGACGGCAAAAACATTCAGTACTTC
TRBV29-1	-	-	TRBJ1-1	CSVEGTANTEAFF	TGCAGCGTTGAAGGGACGGCAAACACTGAAGCTTTCTTT
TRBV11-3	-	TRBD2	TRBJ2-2	CASSPEGLAGGTGELFF	TGTGCCAGCAGCCCAGAGGGGCTAGCGGGAGGCACCGGGGAGCTGTTTTTT
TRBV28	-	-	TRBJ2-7	CASSLAVISYEQYF	TGTGCCAGCAGTTTAGCGGTTATCTCCTACGAGCAGTACTTC
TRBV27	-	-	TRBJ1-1	CASSTGQFRTEAFF	TGTGCCAGCAGTACTGGACAGTTTCGCACTGAAGCTTTCTTT
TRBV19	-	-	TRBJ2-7	CASSMRLGAAYEQYF	TGTGCCAGTAGTATGCGGCTCGGGGCAGCGTACGAGCAGTACTTC
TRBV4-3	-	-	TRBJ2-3	CASSQDGLGGNADTQYF	TGCGCCAGCAGCCAAGATGGATTGGGCGGGAATGCAGATACGCAGTATTTT
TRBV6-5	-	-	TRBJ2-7	CASRFSTSYEQYF	TGTGCCAGCAGGTTCAGTACCTCCTACGAGCAGTACTTC
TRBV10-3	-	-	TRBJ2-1	CAISETNNEQFF	TGTGCCATCAGTGAGACTAACAATGAGCAGTTCTTC
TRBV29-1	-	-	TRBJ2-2	CSVGTDTGELFF	TGCAGCGTTGGGACGGATACCGGGGAGCTGTTTTTT
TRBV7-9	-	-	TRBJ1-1	CAYQDTEAFF	TGTGCCTACCAGGACACTGAAGCTTTCTTT
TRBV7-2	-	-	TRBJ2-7	CASSVFRGYEQYF	TGTGCCAGCAGTGTATTCAGGGGTTACGAGCAGTACTTC
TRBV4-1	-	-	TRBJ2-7	CASSQEAPGTYSYEQYF	TGCGCCAGCAGCCAAGAAGCTCCCGGGACATATAGTTACGAGCAGTACTTC
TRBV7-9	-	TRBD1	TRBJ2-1	CASSSTGAPLNEQFF	TGTGCCAGCAGCTCGACAGGGGCACCTCTCAATGAGCAGTTCTTC
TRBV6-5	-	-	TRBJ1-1	CASSLLGGGNTEAFF	TGTGCCAGCAGTCTGCTCGGAGGGGGAAACACTGAAGCTTTCTTT
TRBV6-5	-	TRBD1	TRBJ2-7	CASCTGEGDSEQYF	TGTGCCAGTTGTACAGGGGAAGGGGATAGCGAGCAGTACTTC
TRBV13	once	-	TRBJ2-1	CASSSTTYNEQFF	TGTGCCAGCAGCTCCACTACCTACAATGAGCAGTTCTTC
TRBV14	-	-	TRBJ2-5	CASSQEGETQYF	TGTGCCAGCAGCCAAGAAGGAGAGACCCAGTACTTC
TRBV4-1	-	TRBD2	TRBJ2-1	CASSPNGEAGGHEQFF	TGCGCCAGCAGTCCCAATGGAGAAGCGGGAGGCCATGAGCAGTTCTTC
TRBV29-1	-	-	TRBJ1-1	CSVESGSTEAFF	TGCAGCGTTGAAAGTGGTAGCACTGAAGCTTTCTTT
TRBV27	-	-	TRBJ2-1	CASSLGRGNEQFF	TGTGCCAGCAGTCTGGGACGGGGGAATGAGCAGTTCTTC
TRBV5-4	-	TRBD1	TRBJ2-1	CASSLVQGSYNEQFF	TGTGCCAGCAGCTTGGTACAGGGGTCCTACAATGAGCAGTTCTTC
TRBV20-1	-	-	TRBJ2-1	CSALGHNEQFF	TGCAGTGCTCTCGGGCACAATGAGCAGTTCTTC
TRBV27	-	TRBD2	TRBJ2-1	CASQLAYTYNEQFF	TGTGCCAGCCAACTAGCGTATACCTACAATGAGCAGTTCTTC
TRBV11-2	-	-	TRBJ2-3	CASGSGASDTDTQYF	TGTGCCAGCGGCTCGGGGGCTAGCGACACAGATACGCAGTATTTT
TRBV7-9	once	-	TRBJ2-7	CASSLWSDEQYF	TGTGCCAGCAGCTTATGGTCCGACGAGCAGTACTTC
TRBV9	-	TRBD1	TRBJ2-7	CASSEGQGYYEQYF	TGTGCCAGCAGCGAGGGACAGGGTTACTACGAGCAGTACTTC
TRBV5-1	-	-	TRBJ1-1	CASSSFYRLMNTEAFF	TGCGCCAGCAGCTCCTTCTACAGGCTAATGAACACTGAAGCTTTCTTT
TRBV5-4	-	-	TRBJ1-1	CASSEMMNTEAFF	TGTGCCAGCAGCGAGATGATGAACACTGAAGCTTTCTTT